These 27 T cell receptor beta chains originate from one sample sequenced in a study of blood T cells in healthy people across ages. Alongside a J-beta primer mix, a sample-barcoded 5' primer served in a second PCR lasting 7 to 11 cycles. TCRdb redid the calling of the 5' RACE reads with MiXCR, one entry per CDR3 protein. The sample consists of about 700,000 distinct CDR3 sequences, about a third of them appearing once. The sample was blood. The receptor set was obtained from a woman older than 75 in good health.

As for this clonotype: A much bigger clone sits one base away, suggesting this may be a read error. The V gene is TRBV7-2, the J gene TRBJ2-7; 13 bases are shared with TRBD2. Unmatched junction bases numbered 14, after V lost 2 bases and J lost 7 bases. Germline CDR1 is SGHTA and CDR2 is FQGNSA. The CDR3 spans 18 residues. The CDR3 DNA reads TGTGCCAGCAGCTTACGCACTAGCGGGGGGGCCTTCAACAATGAGCAGTACTTC. As protein: CASSLRTSGGAFNNEQYF.

With respect to this clonotype: One end of the junction does not line up with germline, which may come from a read error. This chain links TRBV7-3 with TRBJ2-3; the D is unclear. The germline CDR1 and CDR2 sequences are SGHTA and FQGTGA. The CDR3 has 14 amino acids. CDR3 region: CASGLGGFTDTQYF. In nucleotides, the CDR3 is TGTGCCAGCGGCTTAGGCGGTTTCACAGATACGCAGTATTTT.

This clonotype was recorded many times. V is TRBV20-1 and J is TRBJ2-3; 8 bases are shared with TRBD2. CDR3 length: 17 amino acids. The junction had 8 bases not matched to a gene; V was cut back by 0 bases and J by 0 bases. The germline V gene encodes CDR1 DFQATT and CDR2 SNEGSKA (reference sequence). DNA for the CDR3: TGCAGTGCTAGAGATTATTGGTCTAGCGGGAGCACAGATACGCAGTATTTT. It specifies CSARDYWSSGSTDTQYF.

Only a few counts were recorded for this clonotype. The rearrangement joins TRBV9 to TRBJ2-5, with 8 bases identical to TRBD2. With 4 bases clipped from V and 11 bases from J, the junction kept 19 bases outside the gene matches. Germline V lookup: CDR1 SGDLS, CDR2 YYNGEE. The CDR3 extends over 16 amino acids. The CDR3 sequence is CASSFRAGGPLKEQYF. Here the CDR3 DNA reads TGTGCCAGCAGCTTCCGGGCGGGGGGCCCCCTTAAGGAGCAGTACTTC. The variable domain in full, with the rest retrieved from reference TRBV9 and TRBJ2-5, is DSGVTQTPKHLITATGQRVTLRCSPRSGDLSVYWYQQSLDQGLQFLIQYYNGEERAKGNILERFSAQQFPDLHSELNLSSLELGDSALYFCASSFRAGGPLKEQYFGPGTRLLVL.

About this clonotype: This clone may be a read error of a much larger clone one base away. This is likely a read error, given that the CDR3 carries no conserved phenylalanine or tryptophan at its end. CDR3 bases: TGTGCCAGCAGCAATTACAGGGGTGCCTACGAGCAGTACTTA. This gives the protein CASSNYRGAYEQYL. The J gene is TRBJ2-5, the V gene TRBV11-2; 7 bases map to TRBD1. The J call may be faulty, since TRBJ2-7 better matches the DNA end. This CDR3 spans 14 amino acids. Germline CDR1 reads SGHAT; CDR2 reads FQNNGV.

This clonotype appeared many times. This rearrangement joins TRBV7-9 to TRBJ1-2, with 8 nucleotides matching TRBD1. The CDR3 spans 13 residues. V lost 0 bases to trimming and J lost 10 bases; unmatched junction nucleotides: 4. Germline values: CDR1 SEHNR, CDR2 FQNEAQ (reference sequence). CDR3 nucleotide sequence: TGTGCCAGCAGCTTAGCCCAACAGGGGGACTACACCTTC. It encodes CASSLAQQGDYTF.

In its sample, this clonotype was seen many times. V is TRBV9 and J is TRBJ2-4; 9 bases agree with TRBD2. After removal of 3 bases from V and 6 bases from J, the junction contained 16 bases not matched to a gene. The CDR3 extends over 18 amino acids. Germline CDR1 SGDLS, CDR2 YYNGEE. CDR3 sequence: CASSERPGSGGLGNIQYF. The CDR3 DNA follows: TGTGCCAGCAGCGAGCGCCCGGGTAGCGGGGGCCTGGGAAACATTCAGTACTTC.

This clonotype came up many times. The chain couples TRBV20-1 to TRBJ2-3, with D possibly TRBD1 on 6 matching bases. V lost 6 bases, J lost 3 bases, and 19 bases lay in between. Germline V gene sequence: CDR1 DFQATT, CDR2 SNEGSKA (reference sequence). The CDR3 spans 15 residues. The CDR3 coding sequence is TGCAGTGCCCCCCCCTTGGGGGCCCCTACAGATACGCAGTATTTT. Protein sequence: CSAPPLGAPTDTQYF.

In its sample, this clonotype was seen many times. The V call is TRBV6-2 or TRBV6-3, the J call TRBJ2-3; possibly TRBD1 for D (5 bases). CDR1 and CDR2 (germline): MNHEY, SVGEGT. V shed 6 bases and J shed 0 bases, with 7 bases lying between them. This CDR3 spans 13 amino acids. This CDR3 is CASRTDSTDTQYF. CDR3 nucleotides: TGTGCCAGCAGGACAGATAGCACAGATACGCAGTATTTT.

The chain links TRBV20-1 to TRBJ2-5, with D unclear. The V and J ends lost 6 bases and 3 bases respectively, with 17 bases between them. The germline V gene encodes CDR1 DFQATT and CDR2 SNEGSKA (reference sequence). The CDR3 runs 14 residues. As DNA, the CDR3 is TGCAGTGCCCTAGTGACCGACAACGAAGAGACCCAGTACTTC. This gives the protein CSALVTDNEETQYF.

There are a few counts of this clonotype. A much larger clone sits a single nucleotide away, making a read error possible. The rearrangement links TRBV7-2 to TRBJ2-1; unclear D gene. The better agreement between TRBJ2-7 and the DNA end casts doubt on the J call. Germline values: CDR1 SGHTA, CDR2 FQGNSA. The CDR3 is 13 residues long. The CDR3 loop reads CASSLVTYNEQYF. The DNA of the CDR3 is TGTGCCAGCAGCTTGGTTACCTACAATGAGCAGTACTTC.

The gene calls are TRBV5-1 and TRBJ2-3; D assignment may be TRBD1 or TRBD2 (5 bases each). Germline CDR1 is SGHRS and CDR2 is YFSETQ. The CDR3 loop spans 14 amino acids. V dropped 0 bases and J dropped 6 bases, with 11 bases sitting between them. The CDR3 spells CASSLGGYSDTQYF. The DNA for the CDR3 is TGCGCCAGCAGCTTGGGGGGGTACTCGGATACGCAGTATTTT.

This clonotype was counted only a few times. This chain connects TRBV28 to TRBJ1-1; D is perhaps TRBD1 (5 bases). The CDR3 has 15 residues. The germline gives CDR1 MDHEN, CDR2 SYDVKM. Trimming removed 1 base from V and 5 bases from J, with 14 bases in between. The CDR3 DNA follows: TGTGCCAGCAGTTTATTCCGGACACCGAGTACTGAAGCTTTCTTT. Its protein product is CASSLFRTPSTEAFF.

The chain uses TRBV6-5 and TRBJ2-3; 7 nucleotides match TRBD2. The germline V gene has CDR1 MNHEY and CDR2 SVGAGI. Trimming took 0 bases from V and 6 from J; bases not matched to a gene: 9. This CDR3 is 16 amino acids long. In nucleotides, the CDR3 is TGTGCCAGCAGTTACTCGCCGGGAGGAGGGACGGATACGCAGTATTTT. This sequence encodes CASSYSPGGGTDTQYF.

The chain employs TRBV30 and TRBJ2-4, with TRBD2 matching over 9 bases. V shed 2 bases and J 9 bases; nucleotides not matched to a gene: 5. The CDR3 sequence is 13 residues long. Germline CDR1 GTSNPN, CDR2 SVGIG (reference sequence). The CDR3 here is CAWSLAGGGIQYF. As DNA, the CDR3 is TGTGCCTGGAGTCTGGCGGGGGGGGGCATTCAGTACTTC. The full variable domain, rest sourced from reference TRBV30 and TRBJ2-4, is SQTIHQWPATLVQPVGSPLSLECTVEGTSNPNLYWYRQAAGRGLQLLFYSVGIGQISSEVPQNLSASRPQDRQFILSSKKLLLSDSGFYLCAWSLAGGGIQYFGAGTRLSVL.

The rearrangement uses TRBV24-1 and TRBJ1-1; D is possibly TRBD1 (6 bases). The CDR3 length is 13 residues. With 7 bases removed from V and 2 bases from J, the gap between germline ends came to 10 bases. Germline CDR1 is KGHDR and CDR2 is SFDVKD. The CDR3 reads CATSLDSNTEAFF. For the CDR3, the DNA is TGTGCCACCAGCCTGGACAGTAACACTGAAGCTTTCTTT.

CDR3 residues: CSVEKGVAHEQYF. As DNA, the CDR3 is TGCAGCGTTGAGAAAGGGGTAGCCCACGAGCAGTACTTC. The chain carries TRBV29-1 and TRBJ2-5; D is perhaps TRBD1 (5 bases). Judging by the DNA end, TRBJ2-7 fits better; the J call may be wrong. Per germline, CDR1 SQVTM and CDR2 ANQGSEA. CDR3 length equals 13 residues.

This chain connects TRBV5-1 to TRBJ2-5; a possible D gene is TRBD1 (5 bases). Trimming took 2 bases from V and 3 from J, leaving 11 bases between them. Germline V gene data show CDR1 as SGHRS and CDR2 as YFSETQ. CDR3 length: 14 residues. The CDR3 region has the DNA TGCGCCAGCAGCTTCATAGACAGAGAAGAGACCCAGTACTTC. Translated: CASSFIDREETQYF.

In the case of this clonotype: A much bigger clone sits one base away, suggesting this may be a read error. This chain connects TRBV29-1 to TRBJ2-7; weak D call: TRBD1 (8 bases). With 5 bases removed from V and 13 bases from J, the gap between germline ends came to 21 bases. Germline CDR1 SQVTM, CDR2 ANQGSEA. The CDR3 extends over 12 amino acids. The CDR3 reads CSVTGGRETHYF. CDR3 DNA sequence: TGCAGCGTTACAGGGGGGAGGGAGACCCACTACTTC.

As for this clonotype: A read error may explain this, as a much larger clone is one base away. The rearrangement uses TRBV6-1 and TRBJ1-6; D is unclear. This CDR3 has 13 amino acids. Germline loops: CDR1 MNHNS, CDR2 SASEGT. DNA for the CDR3: TGTGCCAGCATGGTGCAGCAAAATTCACCCCCCCACTTT. Its protein is CASMVQQNSPPHF.

The chain carries TRBV20-1 and TRBJ1-1; no clear D. With 6 bases removed from V and 4 bases from J, the gap between germline ends came to 15 bases. Germline V gene lookup returns CDR1 DFQATT and CDR2 SNEGSKA (reference sequence). This CDR3 contains 13 residues. CDR3 in amino acids: CSAPGRAATEAFF. CDR3 DNA sequence: TGCAGTGCCCCTGGGAGGGCGGCCACTGAAGCTTTCTTT.

CDR3 DNA: TGTGCCAGCAGCGTCCAGACGTCTAACTATGGCTACACCTTC. Encoded protein: CASSVQTSNYGYTF. The V gene is TRBV7-9, the J gene TRBJ1-2; unclear D gene. This CDR3 spans 14 amino acids. V was trimmed by 5 bases and J by 0 bases, leaving 10 bases between them. Germline V CDR1 and CDR2: SEHNR, FQNEAQ (reference sequence).

The chain has TRBV30 and TRBJ1-5; D unclear. From germline, CDR1 is GTSNPN and CDR2 SVGIG (reference sequence). Trimming pared 1 base from V and 1 base from J, leaving 11 bases between. This CDR3 has 15 residues. This CDR3 is CAWSAGSRSNQPQHF. DNA for the CDR3: TGTGCCTGGAGTGCGGGGAGCAGAAGCAATCAGCCCCAGCATTTT. Complete variable domain (other parts from reference TRBV30 and TRBJ1-5): SQTIHQWPATLVQPVGSPLSLECTVEGTSNPNLYWYRQAAGRGLQLLFYSVGIGQISSEVPQNLSASRPQDRQFILSSKKLLLSDSGFYLCAWSAGSRSNQPQHFGDGTRLSIL.

This clonotype was observed many times. The chain is built from TRBV29-1 and TRBJ1-5, with 7 bases aligning to TRBD1. V lost 2 bases, J lost 0 bases, and 7 bases stayed unmatched. The CDR3 extends over 16 amino acids. Germline lookup yields CDR1 SQVTM and CDR2 ANQGSEA. The CDR3 nucleotides read TGCAGCGTTGAACCATCGACAGGGAGTAGCAATCAGCCCCAGCATTTT. It codes for CSVEPSTGSSNQPQHF.

The chain links TRBV5-1 to TRBJ2-7; D remains ambiguous. Germline V gives CDR1 SGHRS, CDR2 YFSETQ. The V end lost 0 bases, the J end lost 0 bases, and 10 bases lay between the germline ends. This CDR3 contains 15 residues. DNA for the CDR3: TGCGCCAGCAGCTTGGAACAGCGAGTCTCCTACGAGCAGTACTTC. Translating gives CASSLEQRVSYEQYF.

This clonotype turned up a few times. A read error may be the cause here, since a much bigger clone is one base away. The chain joins TRBV3-1 to TRBJ2-1, with D possibly TRBD1 on 7 matching bases. Trimming cost V 1 base and J 6 bases, with 16 bases left between them. In germline, CDR1 is LGHDT, CDR2 YNNKEL (reference sequence). CDR3 length: 16 residues. For the CDR3, the DNA is TGTGCCAGCAGCCAAGCCCTCAGGGGGGCCCTCAATGAGCAGTTCTTC. As protein: CASSQALRGALNEQFF.

This clonotype was counted ten times or more. V gene TRBV5-1 combines with J gene TRBJ1-1; D gene ambiguous. The CDR3 extends over 14 amino acids. Germline lookup yields CDR1 SGHRS and CDR2 YFSETQ. With 3 bases removed from V and 2 bases from J, the gap between germline ends came to 11 bases. CDR3 sequence: CASSSSRINTEAFF. For the CDR3, the DNA is TGCGCCAGCAGCTCCAGCAGAATCAACACTGAAGCTTTCTTT.